Shown below are 24 T cell receptor beta chains from a single sample sequenced in a study of siplizumab effects on memory and regulatory T cells. The data were produced by immunoSEQ multiplex PCR, yet TCRdb's version contains in-frame clones alone and is incomplete. The sample holds about 99,000 clones, 93% seen once. Sequenced: Tregs sorted from blood. Receptor source: a human donor in good health.

This clone was counted a single time. The chain uses TRBV9 and TRBJ2-1; weak D call: TRBD1 (6 bases). Trimming removed 4 bases at V and 0 bases at J, with 14 bases between. The CDR3 is 16 residues long. Germline assignment: CDR1 SGDLS and CDR2 YYNGEE. The CDR3 DNA reads as TGTGCCAGCAGCCCACGACAGGCCAGCTCCTACAATGAGCAGTTCTTC. This sequence encodes CASSPRQASSYNEQFF.

The chain combines TRBV28 with TRBJ2-5; D remains ambiguous. The V end was cut by 7 bases, the J end by 5 bases, with 17 bases between. The CDR3 length is 14 residues. CDR1 is MDHEN, CDR2 SYDVKM, per germline. The CDR3 DNA reads as TGTGCCAGCAAAAATCAGGAAGGTAGGGAGACCCAGTACTTC. This sequence encodes CASKNQEGRETQYF.

V is TRBV2 and J is TRBJ2-2, with TRBD2 matching over 12 bases. Looked up from germline, CDR1 is SNHLY and CDR2 is FYNNEI. The CDR3 covers 16 residues. V lost 6 bases and J lost 5; bases outside the gene matches: 7. The DNA of the CDR3 is TGTGCCAGCAGGCGACTAGCGGGGGCGGTAACCGGGGAGCTGTTTTTT. Its protein is CASRRLAGAVTGELFF. The full variable domain, in which reference TRBV2 and TRBJ2-2 provide the parts outside the CDR3, is EPEVTQTPSHQVTQMGQEVILRCVPISNHLYFYWYRQILGQKVEFLVSFYNNEISEKSEIFDDQFSVERPDGSNFTLKIRSTKLEDSAMYFCASRRLAGAVTGELFFGEGSRLTVL.

The genes are TRBV12-5 and TRBJ2-2; no reliable D call. Trimming took 6 bases from V and 4 from J, leaving 12 bases between them. Germline CDR1 LGHNT, CDR2 FRNRAP. This CDR3 has 14 amino acids. CDR3 nucleotides: TGTGCTAGTGGACGCGATCAGTCCACCGGGGAGCTGTTTTTT. It translates to CASGRDQSTGELFF.

This sequence joins TRBV10-3 and TRBJ2-1; 14 bases map to TRBD2. This CDR3 is built from 15 residues. V was clipped by 5 bases and J by 8 bases; unmatched bases: 5. In germline, CDR1 is ENHRY, CDR2 SYGVKD. This CDR3 reads CAISSGLAGVDEQFF. Written as DNA, the CDR3 is TGTGCCATCAGTTCGGGACTAGCGGGAGTCGATGAGCAGTTCTTC.

The chain uses TRBV2 and TRBJ1-6; no definite D call. Germline V gene sequence: CDR1 SNHLY, CDR2 FYNNEI. V was cut by 8 bases and J by 6 bases, with 5 bases left in between. This CDR3 comprises 11 residues. CDR3 amino acids: CASGRNSPLHF. The DNA for the CDR3 is TGTGCCAGCGGACGTAATTCACCCCTCCACTTT.

V usage is TRBV7-3 and J usage is TRBJ1-2; TRBD1 matches at 9 bases. V shed 5 bases and J 7 bases; nucleotides not matched to a gene: 5. Germline values: CDR1 SGHTA, CDR2 FQGTGA. The CDR3 is 13 residues long. The CDR3, as DNA: TGTGCCAGCAGCCGGGACAGGGCTTCTGGCTACACCTTC. Its translation: CASSRDRASGYTF.

V and J are TRBV7-8 and TRBJ2-3; 7 nucleotides agree with TRBD2. The V and J ends lost 1 base and 4 bases, in that order; junction bases with no gene match: 14. Per the germline V gene, CDR1 is SGHVS and CDR2 is FQNEAQ. This CDR3 is built from 18 residues. The CDR3 nucleotides are TGTGCCAGCAGCTTAGTTGGCGGGAGCATGTTATTTCCAGATACGCAGTATTTT. This translates into CASSLVGGSMLFPDTQYF.

This clone has a single count. The chain uses TRBV5-5 and TRBJ1-1; D gene uncertain. Germline V lookup: CDR1 SGHKS, CDR2 YYEKEE (reference sequence). The CDR3 totals 12 residues. Trimming cost V 1 base and J 4 bases, with 5 bases left between them. CDR3 DNA sequence: TGTGCCAGCAGCTTGAGACCCACTGAAGCTTTCTTT. Protein: CASSLRPTEAFF.

Only a few counts were recorded for this clone. The chain recombines TRBV7-9 with TRBJ1-2; D is unresolved. Deletions cut 4 bases from V and 3 bases from J, with 3 bases between. Germline loops: CDR1 SEHNR, CDR2 FQNEAQ (reference sequence). The CDR3 sequence is 11 residues long. The CDR3 nucleotides are TGTGCCAGCAGCTCCTACTATGGCTACACCTTC. The encoded protein is CASSSYYGYTF. Using reference TRBV7-9 and TRBJ1-2 for the parts outside the CDR3, the full variable domain is DTGVSQNPRHKITKRGQNVTFRCDPISEHNRLYWYRQTLGQGPEFLTYFQNEAQLEKSRLLSDRFSAERPKGSFSTLEIQRTEQGDSAMYLCASSSYYGYTFGSGTRLTVV.

The rearrangement links TRBV29-1 to TRBJ2-7, with unresolved D. V lost 4 bases and J lost 0, with 7 bases in between. The V gene's germline CDR1 is SQVTM and CDR2 ANQGSEA. The CDR3 totals 12 residues. In DNA form, the CDR3 reads TGCAGCGTTGGGGCGGACTCCTACGAGCAGTACTTC. It specifies CSVGADSYEQYF.

The V gene is TRBV5-1, the J gene TRBJ2-1; TRBD2 aligns across 14 bases. CDR3 length equals 17 residues. Germline V gene sequence: CDR1 SGHRS, CDR2 YFSETQ. V was pared by 4 bases and J by 2 bases, with 5 bases of the junction left unmatched. The DNA for the CDR3 is TGCGCCAGCAGCCTCTGGACTAGCGGGGGGCCCTACAATGAGCAGTTCTTC. Translated: CASSLWTSGGPYNEQFF.

This clone was detected once. This chain uses TRBV30 with TRBJ2-1, with TRBD2 matching over 15 bases. This CDR3 spans 14 amino acids. V shed 3 bases, J shed 11 bases, and the junction held 5 bases outside the gene matches. Germline values: CDR1 GTSNPN, CDR2 SVGIG (reference sequence). CDR3 DNA sequence: TGTGCCTGGAGCGGGACTAGCGGGGGGCGTCAGCAGTTCTTC. This translates into CAWSGTSGGRQQFF.

This clone has only a few counts. The chain recombines TRBV7-3 with TRBJ2-3; 9 bases fit TRBD2. The trim removed 1 base at V and 2 bases at J, leaving 7 bases unmatched. CDR3 length equals 17 residues. Germline V gives CDR1 SGHTA, CDR2 FQGTGA. In DNA form, the CDR3 reads TGTGCCAGCAGCTTAATGGCTAGCGGGGCCTACACAGATACGCAGTATTTT. Encoded protein: CASSLMASGAYTDTQYF.

This chain connects TRBV9 to TRBJ2-1; 14 nucleotides align to TRBD2. CDR3 length equals 19 residues. Trimming cost V 0 bases and J 2 bases; bases outside gene matches: 7. From germline, CDR1 is SGDLS and CDR2 YYNGEE. CDR3 residues: CASSVGAGLAGVAYNEQFF. DNA for the CDR3: TGTGCCAGCAGCGTAGGTGCGGGACTAGCGGGAGTGGCCTACAATGAGCAGTTCTTC.

The chain has TRBV25-1 and TRBJ2-1; no clear D gene. The germline V and J ends were trimmed by 1 base and 3 bases, with 10 bases remaining between them. Germline assignment: CDR1 MGHDK and CDR2 SYGVNS. CDR3 length: 15 residues. CDR3: CASSELGSNYNEQFF. CDR3 in DNA: TGTGCCAGCAGTGAATTAGGTAGCAACTACAATGAGCAGTTCTTC.

The genes are TRBV5-4 and TRBJ1-2; D remains ambiguous. CDR3 size: 13 residues. Germline lookup yields CDR1 SGHNT and CDR2 YYREEE (reference sequence). V lost 0 bases, J lost 4 bases, and 7 bases lay in between. The CDR3 nucleotides are TGTGCCAGCAGCTTGGACGGGCTCTATGGCTACACCTTC. Translation gives CASSLDGLYGYTF.

V usage is TRBV5-1 and J usage is TRBJ1-1; 7 bases are a match to TRBD1. Germline-derived CDR1 and CDR2 are SGHRS and YFSETQ. The CDR3 totals 17 residues. With V trimmed by 4 bases and J by 2 bases, 14 bases remained unmatched. This chain's CDR3 is CASSLQPTGVTNTEAFF. The CDR3 coding sequence is TGCGCCAGCAGCCTACAACCAACAGGGGTCACAAACACTGAAGCTTTCTTT.

Notes on this clone: Different DNA sequences within this sample yield the same CDR3. This sequence joins TRBV5-1 and TRBJ2-7; D gene uncertain. The CDR3 spans 12 residues. Germline CDR1 SGHRS, CDR2 YFSETQ. Between the trimmed V and J ends, which lost 0 bases and 4 bases, there was a span of 5 bases. This CDR3 is CASSLDGYEQYF. As DNA, the CDR3 is TGCGCCAGCAGCTTGGACGGGTACGAGCAGTACTTC.

The chain combines TRBV20-1 with TRBJ1-2, with unresolved D. CDR3 size: 10 residues. Trimming took off 5 bases at V and 7 bases at J, with 8 bases between the two ends. The V gene's germline CDR1 is DFQATT and CDR2 SNEGSKA (reference sequence). The CDR3: CSAGVGGYTF. CDR3 DNA: TGCAGTGCTGGGGTGGGTGGCTACACCTTC.

The chain combines TRBV7-9 with TRBJ2-3; D uncertain. Trimming pared 5 bases from V and 4 bases from J, leaving 10 bases between. CDR3 length: 13 amino acids. In germline, CDR1 is SEHNR, CDR2 FQNEAQ (reference sequence). The CDR3 coding sequence is TGTGCCAGCAGCCGAGATCAGGCAGATACGCAGTATTTT. This encodes CASSRDQADTQYF.

This chain joins TRBV10-3 and TRBJ2-5; 8 bases fit TRBD1. With 6 bases clipped from V and 2 bases from J, the junction kept 5 bases outside the gene matches. Germline CDR1 ENHRY, CDR2 SYGVKD. The length of the CDR3 is 14 residues. CDR3 in amino acids: CAIRGQGPQETQYF. CDR3 sequence (DNA): TGTGCCATCAGAGGACAGGGACCACAAGAGACCCAGTACTTC.

V and J are TRBV19 and TRBJ1-1; unclear D gene. CDR3 size: 11 residues. Germline CDR1 is LNHDA and CDR2 is SQIVND (reference sequence). With 10 bases removed from V and 6 bases from J, the gap between germline ends came to 12 bases. CDR3 sequence: CATMGWAEAFF. CDR3 nucleotides: TGTGCCACCATGGGTTGGGCTGAAGCTTTCTTT.

This chain connects TRBV6-1 to TRBJ1-5; TRBD1 agrees at 8 bases. Per the germline V gene, CDR1 is MNHNS and CDR2 is SASEGT. V was pared by 0 bases and J by 4 bases, with 8 bases of the junction left unmatched. The CDR3 spans 17 residues. CDR3 bases: TGTGCCAGCAGTGAAGCCCCCCCGACAGGGGTAAATCAGCCCCAGCATTTT. This sequence encodes CASSEAPPTGVNQPQHF.